These 24 T cell receptor beta chains were all obtained from the same sample, sequenced in a study of blood T cell repertoires in COVID-19. Sequenced by immunoSEQ multiplex PCR; TCRdb stores in-frame clones only, minus some. The sample includes under 250,000 clones, around four fifths of them seen just once. The specimen sequenced was peripheral blood. The receptors were gathered from a man between 45 and 60 years old with acute or convalescent COVID-19.

V usage is TRBV19 and J usage is TRBJ1-1; D gene ambiguous. V was shortened by 5 bases and J by 1 base, with 11 bases between the two germline ends. This CDR3 comprises 14 residues. Germline CDR1 and CDR2: LNHDA and SQIVND (reference sequence). CDR3 protein: CASSFHNRNTEAFF. The DNA for the CDR3 is TGTGCCAGTAGTTTTCACAACCGGAACACTGAAGCTTTCTTT.

The chain joins TRBV3-1 (or the pseudogene TRBV3-2) to TRBJ2-3; TRBD2 matches 12 bases. Germline V lookup: CDR1 LGHDT, CDR2 YNNKEL (reference sequence). The length of the CDR3 is 19 residues. The ends lost 1 base at V and 4 bases at J; junction bases unmatched: 12. CDR3 nucleotides: TGTGCCAGCAGCCAAGTCGGTCTAGCGGGAGGGCCGGGGTCAGATACGCAGTATTTT. Its protein product is CASSQVGLAGGPGSDTQYF.

The chain links TRBV10-1 to TRBJ2-2; TRBD1 aligns across 10 bases. Germline V lookup: CDR1 WNHNN, CDR2 SYGVQD (reference sequence). This CDR3 is built from 16 residues. V dropped 3 bases and J dropped 6; count of bases not matched to a gene: 7. The CDR3 DNA reads TGCGCCAGCAGTGACTCCGGGACAGGGGAAGCCGGGGAGCTGTTTTTT. This codes for CASSDSGTGEAGELFF.

Concerning this clone: Additional DNA sequences in this sample encode the identical CDR3. V is TRBV20-1 and J is TRBJ1-1; possible D gene TRBD1, 5 bases. Germline CDR1 DFQATT, CDR2 SNEGSKA (reference sequence). This CDR3 is built from 12 residues. V dropped 3 bases and J dropped 3 bases, with 8 bases sitting between them. CDR3: CSASRRDTEAFF. CDR3 coding DNA: TGCAGTGCTAGTCGCAGGGACACTGAAGCTTTCTTT.

This chain connects TRBV10-3 to TRBJ2-5; 10 bases are shared with TRBD2. The CDR3 is made up of 14 amino acids. The trim removed 5 bases at V and 5 bases at J, leaving 5 bases unmatched. Per the germline V gene, CDR1 is ENHRY and CDR2 is SYGVKD. The CDR3 is CAISLGLARETQYF. In DNA, the CDR3 is TGTGCCATCAGTTTGGGACTAGCGCGGGAGACCCAGTACTTC.

The chain employs TRBV5-4 and TRBJ1-2; D remains unclear. Trimming pared 4 bases from V and 4 bases from J, leaving 20 bases between. Germline V gene sequence: CDR1 SGHNT, CDR2 YYREEE (reference sequence). The length of the CDR3 is 16 residues. CDR3 DNA sequence: TGTGCCAGCAGCGTGTGGGCCCTTGGGCCAGGCTATGGCTACACCTTC. The encoded protein is CASSVWALGPGYGYTF.

The CDR3 here is CASSQTGGNTIYF. The CDR3 DNA sequence: TGTGCCAGCAGCCAGACGGGTGGAAACACCATATATTTT. This chain joins TRBV3-1 (or the pseudogene TRBV3-2) and TRBJ1-3, with D uncertain. V was shortened by 3 bases and J by 3 bases, with 6 bases between the two germline ends. This CDR3 contains 13 residues. Germline V gene sequence: CDR1 LGHDT, CDR2 YNNKEL (reference sequence).

The rearrangement uses TRBV12-5 and TRBJ1-1; no clear D. CDR1 is LGHNT and CDR2 is FRNRAP in the germline V gene. The CDR3 runs to 11 residues. The V end lost 8 bases, the J end lost 7 bases, and 11 bases lay between the germline ends. CDR3 sequence: CASSLSLEAFF. In DNA form, the CDR3 reads TGTGCTAGTTCACTAAGTCTTGAAGCTTTCTTT. Using reference TRBV12-5 and TRBJ1-1 for the parts outside the CDR3, the full variable domain is DARVTQTPRHKVTEMGQEVTMRCQPILGHNTVFWYRQTMMQGLELLAYFRNRAPLDDSGMPKDRFSAEMPDATLATLKIQPSEPRDSAVYFCASSLSLEAFFGQGTRLTVV.

V gene TRBV19 combines with J gene TRBJ2-3; the match to TRBD2 covers 9 bases. V lost 4 bases and J lost 2; bases outside the gene matches: 4. The CDR3 is 15 residues long. Per the germline V gene, CDR1 is LNHDA and CDR2 is SQIVND (reference sequence). The DNA of the CDR3 is TGTGCCAGTAGTAAGGAGCGGGGGGCCACAGATACGCAGTATTTT. Translating it yields CASSKERGATDTQYF.

CDR3 sequence (DNA): TGTGCCAGCAGTTTGGGGCAGGATAGCAATCAGCCCCAGCATTTT. Residues: CASSLGQDSNQPQHF. V usage is TRBV27 and J usage is TRBJ1-5, with D tentatively TRBD1 (5 bases). Germline CDR1 is MNHEY and CDR2 is SMNVEV (reference sequence). The CDR3 runs 15 residues. V shed 3 bases and J shed 0 bases, with 9 bases lying between them.

V and J are TRBV6-1 and TRBJ2-5; 7 bases agree with TRBD1. This CDR3 comprises 14 residues. Germline values: CDR1 MNHNS, CDR2 SASEGT. J gave up 7 bases and V 1 base, and 6 bases lay outside the gene matches. The CDR3 loop reads CASSEDRGTGTQYF. The CDR3 DNA reads TGTGCCAGCAGTGAAGACAGGGGTACAGGGACCCAGTACTTC.

This sequence joins TRBV5-1 and TRBJ1-1, with TRBD1 as a possible D gene (6 bases). Germline CDR1 SGHRS, CDR2 YFSETQ. Trimming took off 8 bases at V and 0 bases at J, with 17 bases between the two ends. This CDR3 is built from 15 residues. CDR3: CASQQGVGMNTEAFF. For the CDR3, the DNA is TGCGCCAGTCAACAGGGAGTGGGGATGAACACTGAAGCTTTCTTT.

This chain joins TRBV5-5 and TRBJ2-7, with D perhaps matching TRBD2 (6 bases). CDR1 is SGHKS, CDR2 YYEKEE, per germline (reference sequence). The germline V and J ends were trimmed by 4 bases and 1 base, with 15 bases remaining between them. The CDR3 spans 15 residues. In nucleotides, the CDR3 is TGTGCCAGCAGCCCCCACATAGCGGATTCCTACGAGCAGTACTTC. Its protein product is CASSPHIADSYEQYF. The complete variable domain, with remaining parts taken from reference TRBV5-5 and TRBJ2-7, reads DAGVTQSPTHLIKTRGQQVTLRCSPISGHKSVSWYQQVLGQGPQFIFQYYEKEERGRGNFPDRFSARQFPNYSSELNVNALLLGDSALYLCASSPHIADSYEQYFGPGTRLTVT.

V usage is TRBV19 and J usage is TRBJ1-2; maybe TRBD1 (5 bases). In germline, CDR1 is LNHDA, CDR2 SQIVND (reference sequence). This CDR3 contains 14 residues. V lost 4 bases, J lost 5 bases, and 14 bases lay in between. The CDR3 DNA reads TGTGCCAGTAGTACTCAAACCGGGGGTTATGGCTACACCTTC. It is translated as CASSTQTGGYGYTF.

The chain couples TRBV30 to TRBJ2-3; TRBD1 aligns across 8 bases. The CDR3 totals 14 residues. J gave up 0 bases and V 3 bases, and 2 bases lay outside the gene matches. CDR1 is GTSNPN and CDR2 is SVGIG in the germline V gene (reference sequence). The CDR3 nucleotides read TGTGCCTGGAGGGGACAGGCTAGCACAGATACGCAGTATTTT. Translated: CAWRGQASTDTQYF.

CDR3 amino acids: CASSPNNAEAFF. The CDR3 nucleotides read TGTGCCAGCTCACCAAACAACGCTGAAGCTTTCTTT. J is TRBJ1-1 and V is TRBV18, with unresolved D. Germline lookup yields CDR1 KGHSH and CDR2 LQKENI. The CDR3 runs to 12 residues. V gave up 2 bases and J gave up 6 bases, with 7 bases separating them.

The CDR3 DNA is TGTGCCAGCAGCTTAGGTGGGCAGGAATATAATTCACCCCTCCACTTT. Its translation: CASSLGGQEYNSPLHF. The chain combines TRBV11-2 with TRBJ1-6; D call uncertain. CDR3 size: 16 residues. Germline assignment: CDR1 SGHAT and CDR2 FQNNGV. V was cut by 1 base and J by 4 bases, with 11 bases left in between.

This chain joins TRBV6-5 and TRBJ2-3, with D uncertain. Germline-derived CDR1 and CDR2 are MNHEY and SVGAGI. Trimming removed 5 bases from V and 6 bases from J, with 9 bases in between. This CDR3 has 12 amino acids. Here the CDR3 reads CASSHNTDTQYF. In DNA, the CDR3 is TGTGCCAGCAGTCACAACACCGATACGCAGTATTTT.

The chain links TRBV28 to TRBJ1-5; 7 bases line up with TRBD1. Germline V gene lookup returns CDR1 MDHEN and CDR2 SYDVKM. The CDR3 totals 14 residues. V lost 5 bases, J lost 7 bases, and 8 bases stayed unmatched. CDR3 in amino acids: CASSTPTGPQPQHF. CDR3 nucleotide sequence: TGTGCCAGCAGTACCCCGACAGGGCCCCAGCCCCAGCATTTT. The whole variable domain, remainder taken from reference TRBV28 and TRBJ1-5, is DVKVTQSSRYLVKRTGEKVFLECVQDMDHENMFWYRQDPGLGLRLIYFSYDVKMKEKGDIPEGYSVSREKKERFSLILESASTNQTSMYLCASSTPTGPQPQHFGDGTRLSIL.

V gene TRBV9 combines with J gene TRBJ1-5, with D perhaps matching TRBD1 (5 bases). V dropped 1 base and J dropped 3 bases, with 8 bases sitting between them. The germline gives CDR1 SGDLS, CDR2 YYNGEE. The length of the CDR3 is 14 residues. CDR3 region: CASSVSGNNQPQHF. CDR3 coding DNA: TGTGCCAGCAGCGTATCAGGGAACAATCAGCCCCAGCATTTT.

The V gene is TRBV5-4, the J gene TRBJ2-7, with 7 positions matching TRBD1. Germline V CDR1 and CDR2: SGHNT, YYREEE (reference sequence). Germline trimming cut 4 bases from V and 5 bases from J; bases unmatched to any gene: 9. The CDR3 sequence is 14 residues long. CDR3 in DNA: TGTGCCAGCAGCCCCCGGGACAGCACGAACGAGCAGTACTTC. Protein product: CASSPRDSTNEQYF. The full variable domain, in which reference TRBV5-4 and TRBJ2-7 provide the parts outside the CDR3, is ETGVTQSPTHLIKTRGQQVTLRCSSQSGHNTVSWYQQALGQGPQFIFQYYREEENGRGNFPPRFSGLQFPNYSSELNVNALELDDSALYLCASSPRDSTNEQYFGPGTRLTVT.

The genes are TRBV4-1 and TRBJ2-2; 7 nucleotides line up with TRBD2. Germline trimming cut 6 bases from V and 3 bases from J; bases unmatched to any gene: 10. Germline V lookup: CDR1 MGHRA, CDR2 YSYEKL. This CDR3 spans 16 amino acids. The CDR3 here is CASRSSGIRDTGELFF. In DNA form, the CDR3 reads TGCGCCAGCAGGTCAAGCGGGATAAGGGACACCGGGGAGCTGTTTTTT.

J is TRBJ2-7 and V is TRBV15, with a possible D match to TRBD1 (6 bases). V lost 1 base to trimming and J lost 4 bases, with 17 bases between them. CDR1 and CDR2 from the germline V gene are LNHNV and YYDKDF (reference sequence). This CDR3 has 16 residues. The CDR3 protein is CATSRGDTSRRYEQYF. Here the CDR3 DNA reads TGTGCCACCAGCAGAGGGGACACAAGCCGGAGGTACGAGCAGTACTTC.

The rearrangement joins TRBV6-5 to TRBJ2-1, with D perhaps matching TRBD2 (5 bases). In germline, CDR1 is MNHEY, CDR2 SVGAGI. V was shortened by 7 bases and J by 6 bases, with 16 bases between the two germline ends. CDR3 length equals 14 residues. The CDR3 loop is CASTERGKGNEQFF. CDR3 sequence (DNA): TGTGCCAGCACCGAGAGAGGGAAAGGCAATGAGCAGTTCTTC.